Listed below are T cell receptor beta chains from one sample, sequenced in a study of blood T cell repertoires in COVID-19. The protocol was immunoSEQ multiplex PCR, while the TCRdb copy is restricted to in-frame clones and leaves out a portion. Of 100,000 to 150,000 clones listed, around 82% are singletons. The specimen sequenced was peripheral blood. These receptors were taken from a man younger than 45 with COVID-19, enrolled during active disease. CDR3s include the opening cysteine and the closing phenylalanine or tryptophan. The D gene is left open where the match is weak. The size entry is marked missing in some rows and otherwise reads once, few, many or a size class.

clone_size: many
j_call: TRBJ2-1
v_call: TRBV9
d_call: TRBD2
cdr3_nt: TGTGCCAGCAGCGCCGGGACTAGCGGGGCAAATGAGCAGTTCTTC
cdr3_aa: CASSAGTSGANEQFF

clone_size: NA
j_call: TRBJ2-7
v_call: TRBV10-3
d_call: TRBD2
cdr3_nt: TGTGCCATCAGTGAGTCGCGGGGGGCAGATTCCTACGAGCAGTACTTC
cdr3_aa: CAISESRGADSYEQYF

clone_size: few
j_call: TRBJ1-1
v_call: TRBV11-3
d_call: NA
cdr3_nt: TGTGCCAGCAGCATTGACAGGTACACTGAAGCTTTCTTT
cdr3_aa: CASSIDRYTEAFF

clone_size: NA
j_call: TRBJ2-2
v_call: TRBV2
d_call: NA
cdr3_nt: TGTGCCAGCAGTGTACAGGGCGACACCGGGGAGCTGTTTTTT
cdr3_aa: CASSVQGDTGELFF

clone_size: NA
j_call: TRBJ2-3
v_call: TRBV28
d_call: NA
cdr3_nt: TGTGCCAGCAGTGCCCTCCAGCGGCCAGATACGCAGTATTTT
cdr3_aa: CASSALQRPDTQYF

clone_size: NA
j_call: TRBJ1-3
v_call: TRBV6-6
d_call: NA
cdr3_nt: TGTGCCAGCAGGCCGAGACTTGTGCCGGGAAACACCATATATTTT
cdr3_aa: CASRPRLVPGNTIYF

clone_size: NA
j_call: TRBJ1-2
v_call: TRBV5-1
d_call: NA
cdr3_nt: TGCGCCAGCAGCTTGTTTACGGGAACCAACTATGGCTACACCTTC
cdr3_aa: CASSLFTGTNYGYTF

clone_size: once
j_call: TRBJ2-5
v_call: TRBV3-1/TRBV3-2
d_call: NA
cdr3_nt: TGTGCCAGCAGCCAAGCAGGGGAGGGTCAAGAGACCCAGTACTTC
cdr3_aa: CASSQAGEGQETQYF

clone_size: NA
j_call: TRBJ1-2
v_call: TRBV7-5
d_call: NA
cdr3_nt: TGTGCCAGAAGCTTATTAACAGGAGCCTCTACCTCCCCTCAACTATCTGGCTACACCTTC
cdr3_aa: CARSLLTGASTSPQLSGYTF

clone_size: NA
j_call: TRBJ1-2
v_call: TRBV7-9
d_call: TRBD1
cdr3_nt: TGTGCCAGCAGCTTAGACCGGACAGGGGACGGCTACACCTTC
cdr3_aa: CASSLDRTGDGYTF

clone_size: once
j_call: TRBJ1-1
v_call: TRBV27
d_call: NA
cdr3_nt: TGTGCCAGCAGTTTAGATCCGGGGAGCATGAACACTGAAGCTTTCTTT
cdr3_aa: CASSLDPGSMNTEAFF

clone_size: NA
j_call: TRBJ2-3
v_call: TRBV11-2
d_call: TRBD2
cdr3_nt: TGTGCCAGCAGCCTTAGCGGGACTTATGACGATACGCAGTATTTT
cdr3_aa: CASSLSGTYDDTQYF

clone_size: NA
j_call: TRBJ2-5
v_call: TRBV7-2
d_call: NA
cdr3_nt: TGTGCCAGCAGCTTTCAACAGGGGCGGGGCGAGACCCAGTACTTC
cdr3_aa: CASSFQQGRGETQYF

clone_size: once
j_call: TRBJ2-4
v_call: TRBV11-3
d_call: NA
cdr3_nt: TGTGCCAGCAGCTTAGACAGTACCCTCGGGAACATTCAGTACTTC
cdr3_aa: CASSLDSTLGNIQYF

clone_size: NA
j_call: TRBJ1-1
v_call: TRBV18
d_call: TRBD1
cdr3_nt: TGTGCCAGCTCCACGGGACAGGGGATGAACACTGAAGCTTTCTTT
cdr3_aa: CASSTGQGMNTEAFF

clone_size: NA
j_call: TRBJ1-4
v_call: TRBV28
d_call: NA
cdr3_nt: TGTGCCAGCAGTTTATCCGTCTGGGGGCTCGAGGAAAAACTGTTTTTT
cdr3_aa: CASSLSVWGLEEKLFF

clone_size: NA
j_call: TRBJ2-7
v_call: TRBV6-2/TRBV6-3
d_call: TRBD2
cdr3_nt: TGTGCCAGCAGTTGGGGACTAGCGGGGAACTACGAGCAGTACTTC
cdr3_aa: CASSWGLAGNYEQYF

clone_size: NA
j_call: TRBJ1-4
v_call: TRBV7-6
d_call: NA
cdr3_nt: TGTGCCAGCAAACAGGGACCTGGGGGAGAGAATGAAAAACTGTTTTTT
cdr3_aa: CASKQGPGGENEKLFF

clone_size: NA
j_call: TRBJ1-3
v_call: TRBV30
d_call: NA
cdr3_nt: TGTGCCTGGAGGAGGCGGATCTCTGGAAACACCATATATTTT
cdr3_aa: CAWRRRISGNTIYF

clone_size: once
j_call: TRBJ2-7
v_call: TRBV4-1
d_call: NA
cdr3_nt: TGCGCCAGCAGCCAAGTCCCTCAGGGCAGGTTCCCCTACGAGCAGTACTTC
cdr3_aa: CASSQVPQGRFPYEQYF

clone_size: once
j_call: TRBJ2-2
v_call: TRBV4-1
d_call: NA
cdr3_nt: TGCGCCAGCTGGGGACAAAACACCGGGGAGCTGTTTTTT
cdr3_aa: CASWGQNTGELFF

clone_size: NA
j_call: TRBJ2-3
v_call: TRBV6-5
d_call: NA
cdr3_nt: TGTGCCAGCAGTTACTCTTTAGGGGGGGGCACAGATACGCAGTATTTT
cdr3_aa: CASSYSLGGGTDTQYF

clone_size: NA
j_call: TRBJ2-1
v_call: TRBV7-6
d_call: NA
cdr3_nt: TGTGCCAGCAGTACAGAGGGGGCCTACAATGAGCAGTTCTTC
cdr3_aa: CASSTEGAYNEQFF

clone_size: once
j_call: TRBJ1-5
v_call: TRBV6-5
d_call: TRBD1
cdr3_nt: TGTGCCAGCAGTAGACAGGGAGATCAGCCCCAGCATTTT
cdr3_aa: CASSRQGDQPQHF

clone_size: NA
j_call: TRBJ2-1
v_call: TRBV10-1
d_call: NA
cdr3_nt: TGCGCCAGCAGTGGACAGGTGGAATTCAATGAGCAGTTCTTC
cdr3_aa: CASSGQVEFNEQFF

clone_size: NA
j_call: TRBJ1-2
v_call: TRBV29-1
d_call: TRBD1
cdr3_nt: TGCAGCGGTGGGGACAGGGGAGGCTATGGCTACACCTTC
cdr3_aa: CSGGDRGGYGYTF

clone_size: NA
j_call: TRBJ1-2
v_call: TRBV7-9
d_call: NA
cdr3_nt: TGTGCCAGCAGCTTAAGTGGACGGGGATCTGGCTACACCTTC
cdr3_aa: CASSLSGRGSGYTF

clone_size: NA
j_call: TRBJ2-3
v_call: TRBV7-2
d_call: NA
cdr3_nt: TGTGCCAGCAGCCCCTACGGGGATACGCAGTATTTT
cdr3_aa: CASSPYGDTQYF

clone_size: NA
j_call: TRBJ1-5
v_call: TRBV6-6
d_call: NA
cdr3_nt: TGTGCCAGCGGACACGATTATAGCAATCAGCCCCAGCATTTT
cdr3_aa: CASGHDYSNQPQHF

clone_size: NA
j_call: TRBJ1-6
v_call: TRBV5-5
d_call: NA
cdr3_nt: TGTGCCAGCAGCCATTACCAAAAGAATAGTTCACCCCTCCACTTT
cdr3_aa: CASSHYQKNSSPLHF

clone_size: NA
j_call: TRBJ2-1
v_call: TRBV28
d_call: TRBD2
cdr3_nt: TGTGCCAGCACCCTGGGAGGGCTCCGTTTAGTAGAGCAGTTCTTC
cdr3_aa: CASTLGGLRLVEQFF

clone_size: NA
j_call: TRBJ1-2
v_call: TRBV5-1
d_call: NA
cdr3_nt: TGCGCCAGCAGCTTTAGTCTATCGGGACACCGGCTTTACTTC
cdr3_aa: CASSFSLSGHRLYF

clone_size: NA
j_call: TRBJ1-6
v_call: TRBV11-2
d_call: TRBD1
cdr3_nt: TGTGCCAGCAGCTTAGGCGGCACGGGACAGGGAAATTCACCCCTCCACTTT
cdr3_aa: CASSLGGTGQGNSPLHF

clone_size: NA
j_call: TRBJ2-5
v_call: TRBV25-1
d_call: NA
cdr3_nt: TGTGCCAGCAGTGCCCGCGGGGCCTTGGGGGAGACCCAGTACTTC
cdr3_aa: CASSARGALGETQYF

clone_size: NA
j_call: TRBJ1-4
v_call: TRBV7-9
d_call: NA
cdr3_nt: TGTGCCAGCAGCTTAAGTCAGAATGAAAAACTGTTTTTT
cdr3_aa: CASSLSQNEKLFF

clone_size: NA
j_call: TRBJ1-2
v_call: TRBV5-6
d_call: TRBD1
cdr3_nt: TGTGCCAGCGGACAGGTCGACTATGGCTACACCTTC
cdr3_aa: CASGQVDYGYTF

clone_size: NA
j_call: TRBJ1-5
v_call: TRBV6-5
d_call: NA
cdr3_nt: TGTGCCAGCAGTTACTCGCCGAGGGATCAGCCCCAGCATTTT
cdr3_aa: CASSYSPRDQPQHF

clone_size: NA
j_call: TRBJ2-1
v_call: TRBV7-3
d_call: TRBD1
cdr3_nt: TGTGCCAGCAACCCTGGACAGGGGTACAATGAGCAGTTCTTC
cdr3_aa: CASNPGQGYNEQFF

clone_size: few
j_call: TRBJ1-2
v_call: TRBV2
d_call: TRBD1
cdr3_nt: TGTGCCAGCCGGGACAGTCCCCAGAGTTATGGCTACACCTTC
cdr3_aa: CASRDSPQSYGYTF

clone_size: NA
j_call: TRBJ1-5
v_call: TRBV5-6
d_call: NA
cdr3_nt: TGTGCCAGCAGTAACTACATGACTCAGCCCCAGCATTTT
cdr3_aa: CASSNYMTQPQHF

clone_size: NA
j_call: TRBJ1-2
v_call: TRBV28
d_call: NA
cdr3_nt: TGTGCCAGCAGACCCCGGGGGGGGCCGATCTATGGCTACACCTTC
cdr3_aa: CASRPRGGPIYGYTF

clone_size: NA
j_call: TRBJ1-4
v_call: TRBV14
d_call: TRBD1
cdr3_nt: TGTGCCAGCAGCTACAAGAGCTCAGGGCTCAGGGGGGAACTGTTTTTT
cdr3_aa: CASSYKSSGLRGELFF

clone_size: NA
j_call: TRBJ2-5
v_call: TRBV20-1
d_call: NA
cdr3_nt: TGCAGTGCTAGTGTCGGGACACCGTACCAAGAGACCCAGTACTTC
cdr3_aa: CSASVGTPYQETQYF

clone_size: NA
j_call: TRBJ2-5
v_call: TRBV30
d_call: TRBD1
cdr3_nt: TGTGCCTGGAGGGGGACAGGGTGGAAAGAGACCCAGTACTTC
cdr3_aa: CAWRGTGWKETQYF

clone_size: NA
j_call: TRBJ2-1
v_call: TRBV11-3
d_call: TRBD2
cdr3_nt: TGTGCCAGCAGCCCCCGGGGGGTGAGCTCCTACAATGAGCAGTTCTTC
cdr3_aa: CASSPRGVSSYNEQFF

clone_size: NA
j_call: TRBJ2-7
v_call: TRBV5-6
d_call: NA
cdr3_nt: TGTGCCAGCAGCTTAGTGTCGTCCGGGGGGCAAATCTACGAGCAGTACTTC
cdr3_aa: CASSLVSSGGQIYEQYF